This passage covers 31 T cell receptor beta chains from one sample sequenced in a study of shared clonotypes between healthy human individuals. The repertoire was sequenced with immunoSEQ multiplex PCR; TCRdb's copy has only in-frame clones and lacks some. The profile covers around 980,000 clones, with more than 75% appearing a single time and 0.5% to 0.65% taken by the ten largest. The sample consisted of memory CD4+ T cells from PBMCs. Subset indicated: CD45RA-negative fraction. The origin of the receptors is a man younger than 35 in good health. Some clones in this sample may be carry-over from other donors' samples.

The chain employs TRBV11-2 and TRBJ2-5, with a tentative D call TRBD2 (6 bases). V was pared by 5 bases and J by 1 base, with 14 bases between. CDR3 length: 15 residues. Per germline, CDR1 SGHAT and CDR2 FQNNGV. Here the CDR3 reads CASSPMGLGQETQYF. In DNA form, the CDR3 reads TGTGCCAGCAGCCCCATGGGACTGGGCCAAGAGACCCAGTACTTC.

This chain links TRBV27 with TRBJ1-1; TRBD1 matches at 8 bases. The junction had 8 bases not matched to a gene; V was cut back by 5 bases and J by 0 bases. Per the germline V gene, CDR1 is MNHEY and CDR2 is SMNVEV (reference sequence). This CDR3 spans 16 amino acids. CDR3 nucleotides: TGTGCCAGCAGTCTGAGGACAGGGCGCATGAACACTGAAGCTTTCTTT. It is translated as CASSLRTGRMNTEAFF.

This rearrangement joins TRBV30 to TRBJ2-1, with TRBD2 matching over 9 bases. Germline CDR1 GTSNPN, CDR2 SVGIG (reference sequence). J gave up 9 bases and V 4 bases, and 7 bases lay outside the gene matches. The CDR3 has 13 amino acids. The CDR3 DNA sequence: TGTGCCTGGAAGCTAGCGGGAACGGGTGAGCAGTTCTTC. Translation: CAWKLAGTGEQFF.

The chain combines TRBV9 with TRBJ2-3; 9 bases align to TRBD2. V lost 3 bases to trimming and J lost 2 bases; unmatched junction nucleotides: 7. The germline V gene encodes CDR1 SGDLS and CDR2 YYNGEE. This CDR3 has 16 amino acids. The CDR3 is CASSDIAGDVTDTQYF. The CDR3 nucleotides read TGTGCCAGCAGCGACATAGCGGGAGACGTCACAGATACGCAGTATTTT.

This chain links TRBV7-9 with TRBJ1-1; unclear D gene. V was trimmed by 5 bases and J by 1 base, leaving 11 bases between them. Germline-derived CDR1 and CDR2 are SEHNR and FQNEAQ (reference sequence). The CDR3 length is 14 residues. The CDR3 region is CASSPWAQNTEAFF. CDR3 nucleotides: TGTGCCAGCAGCCCCTGGGCCCAGAACACTGAAGCTTTCTTT.

This chain uses TRBV4-2 with TRBJ2-5; unclear D gene. The germline gives CDR1 LGHNA, CDR2 YNFKEQ. The length of the CDR3 is 15 residues. V was pared by 0 bases and J by 8 bases, with 16 bases between. As DNA, the CDR3 is TGTGCCAGCAGCCAAGACTTAAATTCCCAGACTACCCAGTACTTC. Translation gives CASSQDLNSQTTQYF.

The V and J genes are TRBV4-3 and TRBJ1-2; 8 bases fit TRBD1. This CDR3 has 19 residues. CDR1 and CDR2 (germline): LGHNA, YSLEER. The junction had 18 bases not matched to a gene; V was cut back by 2 bases and J by 4 bases. The CDR3, as DNA: TGCGCCAGCAGCCAACAACCCGAGGGGTGGCAGGGGGCAATCTATGGCTACACCTTC. Translation: CASSQQPEGWQGAIYGYTF.

This clone was counted between two and nine times. V gene TRBV7-3 combines with J gene TRBJ2-2; D is perhaps TRBD2 (6 bases). CDR3 length: 14 amino acids. V shed 5 bases and J shed 4 bases, with 11 bases lying between them. Germline V lookup: CDR1 SGHTA, CDR2 FQGTGA. The CDR3 region has the DNA TGTGCCAGCAGCGCTGGGACTTTCACCGGGGAGCTGTTTTTT. As protein: CASSAGTFTGELFF. Based on the CDR3 plus reference TRBV7-3 and TRBJ2-2, the full variable domain is GAGVSQTPSNKVTEKGKYVELRCDPISGHTALYWYRQSLGQGPEFLIYFQGTGAADDSGLPNDRFFAVRPEGSVSTLKIQRTERGDSAVYLCASSAGTFTGELFFGEGSRLTVL.

The V call is TRBV5-1, the J call TRBJ1-1; D unresolved. Trimming removed 3 bases at V and 4 bases at J, with 16 bases between. Germline loops: CDR1 SGHRS, CDR2 YFSETQ. The CDR3 is made up of 15 amino acids. The CDR3 DNA reads as TGCGCCAGCAGCTCTTCGACAAGGTTGAGCACTGAAGCTTTCTTT. Translated, it gives CASSSSTRLSTEAFF.

This chain joins TRBV11-3 and TRBJ2-2; TRBD1 matches 8 bases. Germline CDR1 and CDR2: SGHNT and YENEEA. J was trimmed by 5 bases and V by 2 bases; bases with no gene match: 4. The CDR3 is 15 residues long. The CDR3 region is CASSLRQGATGELFF. CDR3 nucleotide sequence: TGTGCCAGCAGCTTAAGGCAGGGGGCGACCGGGGAGCTGTTTTTT.

The V call is TRBV18, the J call TRBJ2-7; D possibly matches TRBD1 or TRBD2 (5 bases each). V lost 3 bases and J lost 3, with 15 bases in between. CDR3 length equals 15 residues. Germline assignment: CDR1 KGHSH and CDR2 LQKENI. Here the CDR3 reads CASSPKGQAGYEQYF. The CDR3 DNA sequence: TGTGCCAGCTCACCGAAGGGGCAGGCGGGCTACGAGCAGTACTTC.

V is TRBV6-5 and J is TRBJ2-5, with D tentatively TRBD1 (7 bases). Germline CDR1 and CDR2: MNHEY and SVGAGI. The CDR3 covers 13 residues. The V gene lost 10 bases and the J gene lost 7 bases, with 19 bases spanning the gap. The CDR3 DNA sequence: TGTGCCACCAGGGGGGCTGCAGAGGGGACCCAGTACTTC. Translated, it gives CATRGAAEGTQYF.

The genes are TRBV21-1 and TRBJ1-4. TRBV21-1 counts as a pseudogene. The CDR3 extends over 16 amino acids. This chain's CDR3 is CASSKAIGFGCEKLFF. The DNA of the CDR3 is TGTGCCAGCAGCAAAGCCATCGGGTTCGGTTGTGAAAAACTGTTTTTT.

This clone showed up just a few times. The chain couples TRBV7-6 to TRBJ1-5; 7 nucleotides agree with TRBD1. The CDR3 is 13 amino acids. The V gene's germline CDR1 is SGHVS and CDR2 FNYEAQ. The V segment lost 5 bases and the J segment 7 bases; nucleotides outside the gene matches: 5. CDR3 DNA: TGTGCCAGCAGCAAAGACAGGGAGCAGCCCCAGCATTTT. It is translated as CASSKDREQPQHF.

The chain uses TRBV9 and TRBJ1-1; 10 bases match TRBD1. The V and J ends lost 4 bases and 1 base, in that order; junction bases with no gene match: 4. The CDR3 is 15 amino acids. Germline lookup yields CDR1 SGDLS and CDR2 YYNGEE. The CDR3: CASSLWDRGNTEAFF. The CDR3 region has the DNA TGTGCCAGCAGCCTATGGGACAGGGGGAACACTGAAGCTTTCTTT. The complete variable domain, with remaining parts taken from reference TRBV9 and TRBJ1-1, reads DSGVTQTPKHLITATGQRVTLRCSPRSGDLSVYWYQQSLDQGLQFLIQYYNGEERAKGNILERFSAQQFPDLHSELNLSSLELGDSALYFCASSLWDRGNTEAFFGQGTRLTVV.

This sequence joins TRBV6-5 and TRBJ2-5; 11 nucleotides align to TRBD2. With V trimmed by 1 base and J by 5 bases, 3 bases remained unmatched. The germline CDR1 and CDR2 sequences are MNHEY and SVGAGI. The CDR3 has 15 residues. The CDR3 coding sequence is TGTGCCAGCAGTTACTGGGCTAGCGGGAGGGAGACCCAGTACTTC. Its protein is CASSYWASGRETQYF.

The V and J genes are TRBV5-1 and TRBJ2-7; TRBD1 is a possible D gene (7 bases). The CDR3 is made up of 15 amino acids. Trimming stripped 7 bases from V and 7 bases from J, with 24 bases between. Germline-derived CDR1 and CDR2 are SGHRS and YFSETQ. CDR3 residues: CASAEAAGGLGEQYF. DNA of the CDR3: TGCGCCAGCGCCGAGGCAGCAGGGGGGCTAGGGGAGCAGTACTTC.

The chain joins TRBV15 to TRBJ2-1; D may be TRBD1 or TRBD2 (6 bases each). Germline CDR1 LNHNV, CDR2 YYDKDF (reference sequence). The CDR3 length is 17 residues. V gave up 0 bases and J gave up 5 bases, with 17 bases separating them. The CDR3 DNA reads TGTGCCACCAGCAGAGATGGGGGCCTAGCGACCAACAATGAGCAGTTCTTC. Translated, it gives CATSRDGGLATNNEQFF. Variable domain in full (rest from reference TRBV15 and TRBJ2-1): DAMVIQNPRYQVTQFGKPVTLSCSQTLNHNVMYWYQQKSSQAPKLLFHYYDKDFNNEADTPDNFQSRRPNTSFCFLDIRSPGLGDTAMYLCATSRDGGLATNNEQFFGPGTRLTVL.

The rearrangement joins TRBV2 to TRBJ2-3; D uncertain. Trimming left V 2 bases short and J 0 bases short, with 9 bases between. The CDR3 spans 15 residues. Germline lookup yields CDR1 SNHLY and CDR2 FYNNEI. The CDR3 reads CASSEYPSSTDTQYF. DNA for the CDR3: TGTGCCAGCAGTGAATACCCCTCTAGCACAGATACGCAGTATTTT.

The chain uses TRBV6-6 and TRBJ2-7; the D is unclear. Germline V gene sequence: CDR1 MNHNY, CDR2 SVGAGI (reference sequence). The ends were cut back, 0 bases at V and 1 base at J, with 7 bases in the middle. CDR3 length equals 14 residues. Here the CDR3 reads CASSYSHRSYEQYF. CDR3 nucleotides: TGTGCCAGCAGTTACTCGCACAGATCCTACGAGCAGTACTTC.

This chain joins TRBV27 and TRBJ1-2; unclear D gene. V gave up 0 bases and J gave up 4 bases, with 21 bases separating them. This CDR3 spans 18 amino acids. Germline values: CDR1 MNHEY, CDR2 SMNVEV (reference sequence). CDR3 sequence reads: CASSLSGAVGSGGYGYTF. The CDR3 coding sequence is TGTGCCAGCAGTTTATCGGGCGCGGTCGGGTCAGGTGGCTATGGCTACACCTTC.

This clone was recorded many times. The V and J genes are TRBV18 and TRBJ2-2, with unresolved D. CDR3 length equals 14 residues. V shed 5 bases and J shed 0 bases, with 7 bases lying between them. In germline, CDR1 is KGHSH, CDR2 LQKENI. The DNA of the CDR3 is TGTGCCAGCTCAGGATCTGCGAACACCGGGGAGCTGTTTTTT. Amino acids: CASSGSANTGELFF.

This clone was seen only a few times. This chain joins TRBV28 and TRBJ1-2; 7 bases are a match to TRBD1. Germline V gene data show CDR1 as MDHEN and CDR2 as SYDVKM. This CDR3 region has 13 residues. Trimming took 6 bases from V and 4 from J; bases not matched to a gene: 5. The CDR3 DNA follows: TGTGCCAGCAGCCCTGGGACAGTCTATGGCTACACCTTC. This codes for CASSPGTVYGYTF.

The V call is TRBV7-2, the J call TRBJ2-5, with 10 bases aligning to TRBD2. J was trimmed by 5 bases and V by 5 bases; bases with no gene match: 8. Germline V gene sequence: CDR1 SGHTA, CDR2 FQGNSA. This CDR3 has 15 residues. The CDR3 DNA reads as TGTGCCAGCAGCCCCTCTAGCGGGAGATGGGAGACCCAGTACTTC. The encoded protein is CASSPSSGRWETQYF. Using reference TRBV7-2 and TRBJ2-5 for the parts outside the CDR3, the full variable domain is GAGVSQSPSNKVTEKGKDVELRCDPISGHTALYWYRQSLGQGLEFLIYFQGNSAPDKSGLPSDRFSAERTGGSVSTLTIQRTQQEDSAVYLCASSPSSGRWETQYFGPGTRLLVL.

This chain connects TRBV2 to TRBJ2-5; D call uncertain. This CDR3 contains 12 residues. Germline V gives CDR1 SNHLY, CDR2 FYNNEI. The V end lost 3 bases, the J end lost 5 bases, and 7 bases lay between the germline ends. CDR3 DNA: TGTGCCAGCAGTGATGACAAGGAGACCCAGTACTTC. This encodes CASSDDKETQYF.

A note on this clone: Other DNA sequences in the sample encode the same CDR3. The chain couples TRBV11-2 to TRBJ2-7; tentative D call: TRBD1 (6 bases). This CDR3 is 12 amino acids long. The ends were cut back, 5 bases at V and 3 bases at J, with 8 bases in the middle. CDR1 is SGHAT and CDR2 is FQNNGV in the germline V gene. CDR3 protein: CASSLQGYEQYF. Written as DNA, the CDR3 is TGTGCCAGCAGCCTACAGGGCTACGAGCAGTACTTC.

This sequence joins TRBV7-2 and TRBJ1-1; D is undetermined. V was pared by 3 bases and J by 4 bases, with 9 bases between. This CDR3 spans 13 amino acids. CDR1 and CDR2 from the germline V gene are SGHTA and FQGNSA. The CDR3: CASSFRGGTEAFF. The DNA of the CDR3 is TGTGCCAGCAGCTTCCGGGGTGGCACTGAAGCTTTCTTT.

V is TRBV7-8 and J is TRBJ2-3; the D is unclear. Trimming left V 2 bases short and J 4 bases short, with 4 bases between. Germline V gives CDR1 SGHVS, CDR2 FQNEAQ. This CDR3 contains 12 residues. The CDR3 loop reads CASSLRADTQYF. The CDR3 DNA sequence: TGTGCCAGCAGCTTAAGGGCAGATACGCAGTATTTT.

The rearrangement joins TRBV15 to TRBJ2-1; TRBD2 agrees at 13 bases. V lost 1 base, J lost 10 bases, and 10 bases stayed unmatched. Per the germline V gene, CDR1 is LNHNV and CDR2 is YYDKDF (reference sequence). The CDR3 has 17 residues. In nucleotides, the CDR3 is TGTGCCACCAGCAGAGGGGGGACTAGCGGGATGGGAGTCGAGCAGTTCTTC. Amino acid sequence: CATSRGGTSGMGVEQFF.

This clone has ten or more counts. The chain carries TRBV27 and TRBJ2-3; no firm D call. CDR1 is MNHEY and CDR2 is SMNVEV in the germline V gene (reference sequence). The CDR3 contains 16 residues. V was trimmed by 0 bases and J by 2 bases, leaving 12 bases between them. The DNA for the CDR3 is TGTGCCAGCAGTTTATCCTTGCGTCCCCCCACAGATACGCAGTATTTT. Translation gives CASSLSLRPPTDTQYF.

This sequence joins TRBV6-4 and TRBJ2-1, with D possibly being TRBD2 (6 bases). CDR3 length equals 15 residues. Germline V CDR1 and CDR2: MRHNA, SNTAGT. V lost 4 bases and J 0 bases, leaving 10 bases between the germline ends. The CDR3 loop reads CASSATSSSYNEQFF. As DNA, the CDR3 is TGTGCCAGCAGTGCTACTAGCAGCTCCTACAATGAGCAGTTCTTC.